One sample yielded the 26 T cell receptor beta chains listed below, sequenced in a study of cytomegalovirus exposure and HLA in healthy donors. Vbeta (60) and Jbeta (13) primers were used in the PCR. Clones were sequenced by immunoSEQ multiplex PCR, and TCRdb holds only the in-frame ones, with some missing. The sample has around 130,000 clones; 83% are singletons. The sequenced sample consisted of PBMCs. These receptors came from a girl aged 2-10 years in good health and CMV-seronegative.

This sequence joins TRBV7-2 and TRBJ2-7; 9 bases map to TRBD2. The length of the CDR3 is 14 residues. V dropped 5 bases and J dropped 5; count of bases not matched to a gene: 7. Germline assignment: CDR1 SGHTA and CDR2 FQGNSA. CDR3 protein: CASSLSGSPNEQYF. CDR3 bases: TGTGCCAGCAGCCTTAGCGGGAGCCCCAACGAGCAGTACTTC.

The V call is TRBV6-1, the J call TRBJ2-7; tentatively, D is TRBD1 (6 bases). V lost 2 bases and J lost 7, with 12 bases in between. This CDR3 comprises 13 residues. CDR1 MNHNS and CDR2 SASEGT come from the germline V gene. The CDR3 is CASSELARGEQYF. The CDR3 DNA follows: TGTGCCAGCAGTGAATTAGCTAGGGGGGAGCAGTACTTC.

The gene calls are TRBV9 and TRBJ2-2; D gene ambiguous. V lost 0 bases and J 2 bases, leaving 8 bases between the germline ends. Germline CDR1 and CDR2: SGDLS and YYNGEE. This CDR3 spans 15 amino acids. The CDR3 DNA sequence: TGTGCCAGCAGCGTAGTCGGCGGAAACACCGGGGAGCTGTTTTTT. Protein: CASSVVGGNTGELFF. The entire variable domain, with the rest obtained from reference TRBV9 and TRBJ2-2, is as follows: DSGVTQTPKHLITATGQRVTLRCSPRSGDLSVYWYQQSLDQGLQFLIQYYNGEERAKGNILERFSAQQFPDLHSELNLSSLELGDSALYFCASSVVGGNTGELFFGEGSRLTVL.

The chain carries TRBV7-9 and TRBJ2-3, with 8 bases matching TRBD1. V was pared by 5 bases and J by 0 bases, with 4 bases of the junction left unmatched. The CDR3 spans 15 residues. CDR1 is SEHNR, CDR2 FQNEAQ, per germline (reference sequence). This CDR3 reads CASSMGQASTDTQYF. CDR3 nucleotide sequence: TGTGCCAGCAGCATGGGACAGGCGAGCACAGATACGCAGTATTTT.

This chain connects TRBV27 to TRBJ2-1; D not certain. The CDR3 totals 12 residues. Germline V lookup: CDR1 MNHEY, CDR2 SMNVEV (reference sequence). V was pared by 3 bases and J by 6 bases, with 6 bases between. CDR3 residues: CASSFRSNEQFF. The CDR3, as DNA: TGTGCCAGCAGTTTTCGTAGCAATGAGCAGTTCTTC.

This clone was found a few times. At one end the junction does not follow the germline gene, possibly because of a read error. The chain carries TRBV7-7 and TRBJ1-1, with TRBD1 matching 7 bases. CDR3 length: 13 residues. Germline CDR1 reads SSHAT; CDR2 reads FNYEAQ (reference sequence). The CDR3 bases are TGTGCTAGCAGCCGGGACAGCAACACTGAAGCTTTCTTT. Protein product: CASSRDSNTEAFF. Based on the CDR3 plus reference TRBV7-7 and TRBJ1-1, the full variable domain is GAGVSQSPRYKVTKRGQDVTLRCDPISSHATLYWYQQALGQGPEFLTYFNYEAQPDKSGLPSDRFSAERPEGSISTLTIQRTEQRDSAMYRCASSRDSNTEAFFGQGTRLTVV.

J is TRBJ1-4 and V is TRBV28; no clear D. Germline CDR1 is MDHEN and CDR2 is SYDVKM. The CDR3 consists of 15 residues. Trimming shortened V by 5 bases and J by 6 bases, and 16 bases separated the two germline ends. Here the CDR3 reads CASSPGGVEHEKLFF. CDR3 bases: TGTGCCAGCAGTCCAGGAGGTGTAGAACATGAAAAACTGTTTTTT.

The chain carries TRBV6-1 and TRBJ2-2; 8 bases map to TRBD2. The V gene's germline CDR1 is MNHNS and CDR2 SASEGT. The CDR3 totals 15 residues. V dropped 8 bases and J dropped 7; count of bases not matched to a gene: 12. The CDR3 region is CASCREGLYGGELFF. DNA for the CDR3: TGTGCCAGCTGTCGGGAGGGCCTGTATGGCGGGGAGCTGTTTTTT.

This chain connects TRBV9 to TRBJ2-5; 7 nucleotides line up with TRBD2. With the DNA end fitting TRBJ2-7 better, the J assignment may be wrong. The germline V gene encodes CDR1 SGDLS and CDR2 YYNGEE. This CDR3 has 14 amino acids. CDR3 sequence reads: CASSPQRETYEQYF. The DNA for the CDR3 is TGTGCCAGCAGTCCGCAGCGGGAAACCTACGAGCAGTACTTC.

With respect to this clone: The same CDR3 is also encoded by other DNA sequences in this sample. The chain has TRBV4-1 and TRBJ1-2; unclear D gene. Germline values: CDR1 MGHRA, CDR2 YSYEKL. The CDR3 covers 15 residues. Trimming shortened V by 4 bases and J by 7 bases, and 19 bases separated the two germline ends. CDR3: CASSPSGSGLPGYTF. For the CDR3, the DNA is TGCGCCAGCAGCCCAAGCGGCAGTGGGCTACCTGGCTACACCTTC.

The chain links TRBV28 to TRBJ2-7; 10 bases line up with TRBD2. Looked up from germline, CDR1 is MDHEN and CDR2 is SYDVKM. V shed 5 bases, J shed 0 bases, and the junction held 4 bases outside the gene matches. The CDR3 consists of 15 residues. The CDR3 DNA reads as TGTGCCAGCAGTCAACTAGCGGGGCCCTCCTACGAGCAGTACTTC. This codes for CASSQLAGPSYEQYF.

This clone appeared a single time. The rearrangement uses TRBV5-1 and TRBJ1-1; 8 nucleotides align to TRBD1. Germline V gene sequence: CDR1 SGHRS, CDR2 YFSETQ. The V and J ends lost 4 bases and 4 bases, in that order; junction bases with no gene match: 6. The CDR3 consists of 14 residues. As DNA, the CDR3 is TGCGCCAGCAGCGGATTGACAGGGGTCACTGAAGCTTTCTTT. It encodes CASSGLTGVTEAFF.

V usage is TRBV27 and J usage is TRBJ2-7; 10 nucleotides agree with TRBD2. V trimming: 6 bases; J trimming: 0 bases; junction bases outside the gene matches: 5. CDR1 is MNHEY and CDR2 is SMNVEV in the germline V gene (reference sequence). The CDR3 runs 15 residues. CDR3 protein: CASRVSGRSSYEQYF. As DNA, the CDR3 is TGTGCCAGCAGAGTTAGCGGGAGGAGCTCCTACGAGCAGTACTTC.

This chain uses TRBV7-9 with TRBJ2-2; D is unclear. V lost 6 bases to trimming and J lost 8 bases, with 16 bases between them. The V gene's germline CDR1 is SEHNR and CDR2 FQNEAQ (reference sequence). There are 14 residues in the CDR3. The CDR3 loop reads CASSISRVSGELFF. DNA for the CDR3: TGTGCCAGCAGTATCTCACGGGTTTCAGGGGAGCTGTTTTTT. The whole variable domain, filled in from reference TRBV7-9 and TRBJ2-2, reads DTGVSQNPRHKITKRGQNVTFRCDPISEHNRLYWYRQTLGQGPEFLTYFQNEAQLEKSRLLSDRFSAERPKGSFSTLEIQRTEQGDSAMYLCASSISRVSGELFFGEGSRLTVL.

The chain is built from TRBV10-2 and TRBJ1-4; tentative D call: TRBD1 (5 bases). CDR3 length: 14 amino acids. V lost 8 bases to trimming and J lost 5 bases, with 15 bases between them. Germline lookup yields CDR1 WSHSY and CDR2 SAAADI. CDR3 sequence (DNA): TGCGCCAGCGCAACTGACAGACGGAATGAAAAACTGTTTTTT. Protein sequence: CASATDRRNEKLFF.

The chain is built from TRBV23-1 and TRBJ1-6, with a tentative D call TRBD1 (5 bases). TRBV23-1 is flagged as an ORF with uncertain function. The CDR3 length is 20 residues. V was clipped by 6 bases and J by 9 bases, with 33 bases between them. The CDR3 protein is CASRNQTGVKKPLTCSPLHF. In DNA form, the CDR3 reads TGCGCCAGCAGAAATCAGACGGGGGTTAAGAAACCTCTTACCTGTTCACCCCTCCACTTT.

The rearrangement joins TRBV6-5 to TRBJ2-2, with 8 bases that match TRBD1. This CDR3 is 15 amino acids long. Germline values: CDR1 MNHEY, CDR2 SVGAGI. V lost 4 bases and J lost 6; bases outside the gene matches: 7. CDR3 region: CASSLDRDIPGELFF. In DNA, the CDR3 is TGTGCCAGCAGTTTGGACAGGGATATACCCGGGGAGCTGTTTTTT.

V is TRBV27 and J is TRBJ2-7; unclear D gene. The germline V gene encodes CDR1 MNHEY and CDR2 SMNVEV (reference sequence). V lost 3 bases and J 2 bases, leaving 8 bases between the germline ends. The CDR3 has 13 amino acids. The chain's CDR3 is CASSFGTAYEQYF. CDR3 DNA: TGTGCCAGCAGTTTTGGTACGGCCTACGAGCAGTACTTC.

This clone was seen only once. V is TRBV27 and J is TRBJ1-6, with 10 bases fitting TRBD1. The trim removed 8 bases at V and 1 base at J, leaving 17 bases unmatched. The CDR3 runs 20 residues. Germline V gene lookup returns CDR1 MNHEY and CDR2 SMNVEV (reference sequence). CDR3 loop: CASRDHRDRGRTSYNSPLHF. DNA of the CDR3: TGTGCCAGCCGAGACCACCGGGACAGGGGACGAACGTCCTATAATTCACCCCTCCACTTT.

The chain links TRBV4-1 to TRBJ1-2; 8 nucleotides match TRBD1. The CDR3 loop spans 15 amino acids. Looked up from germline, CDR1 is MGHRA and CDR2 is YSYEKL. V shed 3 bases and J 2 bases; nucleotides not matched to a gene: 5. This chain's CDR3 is CASSHRGRRNYGYTF. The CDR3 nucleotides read TGCGCCAGCAGCCACAGGGGGCGCAGGAACTATGGCTACACCTTC.

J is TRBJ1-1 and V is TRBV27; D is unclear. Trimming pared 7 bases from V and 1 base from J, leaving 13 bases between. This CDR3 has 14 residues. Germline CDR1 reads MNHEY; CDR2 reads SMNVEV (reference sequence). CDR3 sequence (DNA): TGTGCCAGCATGTTATTATTCCCGAACACTGAAGCTTTCTTT. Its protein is CASMLLFPNTEAFF.

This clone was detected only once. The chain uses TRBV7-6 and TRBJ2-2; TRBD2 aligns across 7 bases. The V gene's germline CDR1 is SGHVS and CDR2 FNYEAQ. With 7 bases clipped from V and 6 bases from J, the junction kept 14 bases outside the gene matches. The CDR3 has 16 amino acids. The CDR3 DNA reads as TGTGCCAGCACCCAAGCACTTGGACTAGGGGCCGGGGAGCTGTTTTTT. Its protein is CASTQALGLGAGELFF.

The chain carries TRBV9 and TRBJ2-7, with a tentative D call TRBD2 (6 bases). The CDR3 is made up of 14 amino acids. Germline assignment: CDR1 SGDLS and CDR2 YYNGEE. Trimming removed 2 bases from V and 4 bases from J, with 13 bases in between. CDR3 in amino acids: CASSVGSGIYEQYF. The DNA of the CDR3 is TGTGCCAGCAGCGTGGGTAGCGGCATTTACGAGCAGTACTTC.

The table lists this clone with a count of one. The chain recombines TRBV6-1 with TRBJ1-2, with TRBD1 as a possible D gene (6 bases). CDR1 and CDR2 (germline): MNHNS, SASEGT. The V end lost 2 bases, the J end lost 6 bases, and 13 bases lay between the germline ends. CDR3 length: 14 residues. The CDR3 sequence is CASSEQGMLDGYTF. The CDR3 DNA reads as TGTGCCAGCAGTGAACAGGGGATGCTGGATGGCTACACCTTC.

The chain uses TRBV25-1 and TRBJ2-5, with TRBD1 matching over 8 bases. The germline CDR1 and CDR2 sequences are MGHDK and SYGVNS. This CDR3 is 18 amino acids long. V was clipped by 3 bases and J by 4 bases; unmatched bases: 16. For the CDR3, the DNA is TGTGCCAGCAGTGAGGCAGGGCCGACAGGGGAAAGAGGAGAGACCCAGTACTTC. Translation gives CASSEAGPTGERGETQYF.

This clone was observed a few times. The CDR3 region is CASSYGGSYEQYF. The DNA of the CDR3 is TGTGCCAGCAGTTACGGCGGTTCCTACGAGCAGTACTTC. The chain recombines TRBV27 with TRBJ2-7, with D hard to call. Germline V gene data show CDR1 as MNHEY and CDR2 as SMNVEV (reference sequence). There are 13 residues in the CDR3. Trimming took off 4 bases at V and 1 base at J, with 8 bases between the two ends.